This entry concerns a single T cell receptor beta chain. TCRdb's table, derived via immunoSEQ multiplex PCR, lists solely in-frame clones and lacks some. The data contain 12,000 or so clones, 93% of them singletons. The entry originates in a study of technical replicates of blood from a few donors. The germline gives CDR1 MNHEY, CDR2 SVGAGI. The length of the CDR3 is 14 residues. Trimming removed 6 bases at V and 0 bases at J, with 12 bases between. Input material: PBMCs. This receptor was identified in a human donor in good health. The V call is TRBV6-5, the J call TRBJ2-7; D is unclear. CDR3 amino acids: CASRLSQSSYEQYF. The CDR3 DNA reads as TGTGCCAGCAGACTCTCACAGAGCTCCTACGAGCAGTACTTC.